This TCR beta chain was retrieved from a study of human T cells and chemical hapten exposure. Background on the study: Each patch test put 0.01% DPC on the upper back, and results were read at 6 days.

One entry per CDR3 protein results from TCRdb running MiXCR on the RACE reads. The sample shows roughly 48,000 distinct CDR3 sequences, 11% of them seen only once. CDR1 and CDR2 from the germline V gene are ENHRY and SYGVKD. Trimming took off 6 bases at V and 3 bases at J, with 14 bases between the two ends. The CDR3 loop spans 14 amino acids. The table lists this clonotype with a few counts. The antigen is not known. Time point indicated: patch test 1, 2 weeks after DPC sensitization. Specified treatment: therapeutic diphenylcyclopropenone sensitization with weekly scalp DPC. Someone pulled total RNA out of unfractionated whole blood. Study outcomes and limitations: Those TCRs sitting above 1 in 1000 frequency stayed the same with DPC sensitization.

The source of this sequence is a woman aged 40 to 49 with alopecia areata. Some clones in this sample may be carry-over from other donors' samples. V is TRBV10-3 and J is TRBJ1-1, with D possibly TRBD1 on 6 matching bases. Sequenced material: whole blood, taken in connection with sensitization to the hapten diphenylcyclopropenone (DPC). The CDR3 spells CAISGGGLDTEAFF. DNA for the CDR3: TGTGCCATCAGCGGCGGGGGCTTGGACACTGAAGCTTTCTTT.